The clone carrying this TCR beta chain appeared a few times. Diagnosis of hyperthyroidism was new in patients aged 18 to 65, and its duration was under 2 months. TCR beta CDR3 region amplification was performed from RNA transcripts. First-round RT-PCR of the TCR CDR3 relied on the HTBI primer set. MiXCR, applied by TCRdb to the multiplex PCR reads, yields one record per CDR3 protein. The sample has a few hundred thousand distinct CDR3 sequences; roughly 18% are singletons. V lost 4 bases and J 1 base, leaving 9 bases between the germline ends. The V gene's germline CDR1 is LGHDT and CDR2 YNNKEL (reference sequence). The CDR3 spans 14 residues. This sample was included in a study of T cells in Graves' hyperthyroidism and ophthalmopathy. Study context: Peripheral blood was secured at the point of initial diagnosis, before any treatment.

The chain links TRBV3-1 to TRBJ2-3; perhaps TRBD2 as D (5 bases). Sequencing was carried out using blood. The sequence was obtained from a man in his forties or fifties with Graves' hyperthyroidism. This CDR3 reads CASSRRTGTDTQYF. The CDR3 DNA sequence: TGTGCCAGCAGCCGCCGGACTGGCACAGATACGCAGTATTTT.